The clone carrying this T cell receptor (beta chain) was counted a few times. These data are taken from a study of shared clonotypes between healthy human individuals. In germline, CDR1 is MNHEY, CDR2 SMNVEV (reference sequence). V lost 1 base to trimming and J lost 7 bases, with 17 bases between them. The CDR3 length is 16 residues. The repertoire was sequenced with immunoSEQ multiplex PCR; TCRdb's copy has only in-frame clones and lacks some. The data hold around 990,000 clones, with 77% observed a single time. The V gene is TRBV27, the J gene TRBJ1-5, with D perhaps TRBD1 (5 bases). The receptor was isolated from a man aged 18 to 29 in good health. Some clones in this sample may be carry-over from other donors' samples. Sequenced sample: memory CD4+ T cells from PBMCs. Subset indicated: CD45RA-negative fraction. In nucleotides, the CDR3 is TGTGCCAGCAGTTTATATGTAGGGAGGGGAAACCAGCCCCAGCATTTT. This gives the protein CASSLYVGRGNQPQHF.